The 23 T cell receptor beta chains reported below all come from one sample, sequenced in a study of OX40 agonist ivuxolimab in advanced cancers. The library was prepared using the immunoSEQ multiplex PCR assay. The immuneACCESS repertoire file appears here via TCRdb, limited to in-frame rearrangements. These files lack a portion of the clones; in checked studies, under half of the deficit traces to unresolved V genes, and the cause of the others is not known. This sample lists 60,000 to 70,000 clones; approximately 86% were detected once. In total, the top ten clones hold 2.5% to 3% of the sample. Specimen: CD4+ or CD8+ T cells sorted from blood, collected in a trial of the OX40 agonist ivuxolimab. These receptor sequences come from an adult with an advanced solid tumor such as melanoma, head and neck, liver or kidney cancer.

This rearrangement joins TRBV6-5 to TRBJ1-5, with D possibly TRBD1 on 5 matching bases. This CDR3 spans 14 amino acids. The V and J ends lost 6 bases and 0 bases respectively, with 9 bases between them. The V gene's germline CDR1 is MNHEY and CDR2 SVGAGI. DNA for the CDR3: TGTGCCAGCAGACTTCAGGGTAGCAATCAGCCCCAGCATTTT. Amino acid sequence: CASRLQGSNQPQHF.

This chain links TRBV6-5 with TRBJ1-1; TRBD1 is a possible D gene (6 bases). From germline, CDR1 is MNHEY and CDR2 SVGAGI. The CDR3 is made up of 16 amino acids. V was trimmed by 2 bases and J by 0 bases, leaving 13 bases between them. The chain's CDR3 is CASSYRTDKLNTEAFF. In DNA, the CDR3 is TGTGCCAGCAGTTACCGGACAGACAAGTTGAACACTGAAGCTTTCTTT.

The chain joins TRBV9 to TRBJ1-2, with 7 bases matching TRBD1. Trimming removed 4 bases from V and 3 bases from J; junction bases left unmatched: 9. CDR3 length: 15 residues. CDR1 SGDLS and CDR2 YYNGEE come from the germline V gene. The CDR3 sequence is CASSPLRDSDYGYTF. The CDR3 nucleotides read TGTGCCAGCAGCCCTCTCCGGGACAGCGACTATGGCTACACCTTC.

The rearrangement links TRBV30 to TRBJ2-7; 9 bases are shared with TRBD2. The CDR3 has 14 amino acids. CDR1 and CDR2 (germline): GTSNPN, SVGIG (reference sequence). V was pared by 1 base and J by 4 bases, with 5 bases of the junction left unmatched. The CDR3 DNA sequence: TGTGCCTGGAGTGGCGGGGGGGTTTTATACGAGCAGTACTTC. Amino acids: CAWSGGGVLYEQYF.

The genes are TRBV7-2 and TRBJ1-2; D is possibly TRBD1 (5 bases). The CDR3 sequence is 14 residues long. Trimming took off 8 bases at V and 2 bases at J, with 15 bases between the two ends. Per germline, CDR1 SGHTA and CDR2 FQGNSA. The chain's CDR3 is CASVSDPGNYGYTF. In DNA form, the CDR3 reads TGTGCCAGCGTCAGCGATCCAGGGAACTATGGCTACACCTTC.

The chain joins TRBV5-8 to TRBJ2-5; 10 positions match TRBD2. The CDR3 is made up of 16 amino acids. V lost 1 base, J lost 6 bases, and 9 bases stayed unmatched. Germline V CDR1 and CDR2: SGHTS, YDEGEE. The CDR3 region has the DNA TGTGCCAGCAGCTTGAGCGGCAGCGGGAGGGCAAAGACCCAGTACTTC. Residues: CASSLSGSGRAKTQYF.

This chain joins TRBV2 and TRBJ2-7; TRBD1 matches at 8 bases. Germline CDR1 is SNHLY and CDR2 is FYNNEI. The CDR3 runs 14 residues. Germline trimming cut 6 bases from V and 3 bases from J; bases unmatched to any gene: 7. The CDR3 sequence: CASRGQEGFYEQYF. In DNA, the CDR3 is TGTGCCAGCAGGGGACAGGAGGGATTCTACGAGCAGTACTTC.

This chain joins TRBV5-1 and TRBJ2-2; 9 positions match TRBD1. There are 18 residues in the CDR3. Germline values: CDR1 SGHRS, CDR2 YFSETQ. V was pared by 0 bases and J by 1 base, with 7 bases of the junction left unmatched. For the CDR3, the DNA is TGCGCCAGCAGCTTGGCGGACAGGGGTTTTGGGAACACCGGGGAGCTGTTTTTT. Its protein is CASSLADRGFGNTGELFF.

CDR3 residues: CASSLIGSGANVLTF. In DNA, the CDR3 is TGCGCCAGCAGCTTGATAGGCTCTGGGGCCAACGTCCTGACTTTC. This chain uses TRBV5-1 with TRBJ2-6; D unclear. The length of the CDR3 is 15 residues. V shed 1 base and J shed 0 bases, with 5 bases lying between them. The germline gives CDR1 SGHRS, CDR2 YFSETQ.

This clone came up once. The chain couples TRBV18 to TRBJ1-5, with D possibly matching TRBD1 (5 bases). V was cut by 8 bases and J by 7 bases, with 15 bases left in between. The CDR3 contains 13 residues. Per germline, CDR1 KGHSH and CDR2 LQKENI. CDR3 amino acids: CASQQVGNQPQHF. The CDR3 bases are TGTGCCAGCCAACAGGTAGGGAACCAGCCCCAGCATTTT.

This sequence joins TRBV5-6 and TRBJ1-5; 8 positions match TRBD1. The CDR3 is 16 residues long. Germline V gene lookup returns CDR1 SGHDT and CDR2 YYEEEE. After removal of 1 base from V and 6 bases from J, the junction contained 9 bases not matched to a gene. The CDR3 is CASSLYQGASGQPQHF. DNA of the CDR3: TGTGCCAGCAGCTTGTACCAGGGGGCTTCGGGTCAGCCCCAGCATTTT.

This clone was seen just once. The V gene is TRBV12-5, the J gene TRBJ2-5, with no clear D. The CDR3 length is 12 residues. The germline V gene encodes CDR1 LGHNT and CDR2 FRNRAP. V was shortened by 2 bases and J by 5 bases, with 6 bases between the two germline ends. The CDR3 DNA sequence: TGTGCTAGTGGTTTGCCAAGGGAGACCCAGTACTTC. Translation: CASGLPRETQYF.

Remarks on this clone: This sample also contains other DNA sequences that code for the same CDR3. This sequence joins TRBV18 and TRBJ2-2; 8 positions agree with TRBD1. CDR1 and CDR2 from the germline V gene are KGHSH and LQKENI. Germline trimming cut 2 bases from V and 4 bases from J; bases unmatched to any gene: 6. The CDR3 is made up of 16 amino acids. DNA of the CDR3: TGTGCCAGCTCACCAGTCGGACAGGGCGGCACCGGGGAGCTGTTTTTT. As protein: CASSPVGQGGTGELFF. Full variable domain (remainder filled in from reference TRBV18 and TRBJ2-2): NAGVMQNPRHLVRRRGQEARLRCSPMKGHSHVYWYRQLPEEGLKFMVYLQKENIIDESGMPKERFSAEFPKEGPSILRIQQVVRGDSAAYFCASSPVGQGGTGELFFGEGSRLTVL.

The chain links TRBV4-3 to TRBJ2-5; the match to TRBD2 covers 13 bases. The CDR3 is 16 amino acids. CDR1 and CDR2 (germline): LGHNA, YSLEER. The trim removed 1 base at V and 9 bases at J, leaving 8 bases unmatched. The CDR3, as DNA: TGCGCCAGCAGCCAAGTGACTAGCGGGGGGCCCTCCGCCCAGTACTTC. Encoded protein: CASSQVTSGGPSAQYF.

This rearrangement joins TRBV9 to TRBJ2-3; the match to TRBD2 covers 11 bases. Per the germline V gene, CDR1 is SGDLS and CDR2 is YYNGEE. V lost 5 bases, J lost 2 bases, and 10 bases stayed unmatched. The CDR3 runs 17 residues. The CDR3 bases are TGTGCCAGCAGTAGCGGGAGGGCCCCCTCCTACACAGATACGCAGTATTTT. Amino acids: CASSSGRAPSYTDTQYF.

This clone was picked up one time. The chain couples TRBV5-1 to TRBJ1-1; 8 nucleotides match TRBD1. The germline V gene has CDR1 SGHRS and CDR2 YFSETQ. V was clipped by 0 bases and J by 1 base; unmatched bases: 8. CDR3 length equals 17 residues. Here the CDR3 reads CASSLVTGALGNTEAFF. As DNA, the CDR3 is TGCGCCAGCAGCTTGGTGACAGGGGCCTTGGGGAACACTGAAGCTTTCTTT.

The chain joins TRBV6-1 to TRBJ2-3; 14 nucleotides match TRBD2. The V and J ends lost 3 bases and 3 bases, in that order; junction bases with no gene match: 14. CDR3 size: 20 residues. Germline assignment: CDR1 MNHNS and CDR2 SASEGT. The CDR3 DNA sequence: TGTGCCAGCAGTGACCCTAGGGGACTAGCGGGAGACCCGAGTACAGATACGCAGTATTTT. It codes for CASSDPRGLAGDPSTDTQYF.

This clone was counted once. The chain couples TRBV6-5 to TRBJ2-7; D remains ambiguous. The CDR3 extends over 12 amino acids. The germline V and J ends were trimmed by 2 bases and 5 bases, with 7 bases remaining between them. Germline-derived CDR1 and CDR2 are MNHEY and SVGAGI. CDR3 in amino acids: CASSYILNEQYF. CDR3 DNA: TGTGCCAGCAGTTACATCCTTAACGAGCAGTACTTC.

This clone was counted only a few times. The rearrangement uses TRBV5-1 and TRBJ2-5, with 7 bases identical to TRBD1. The junction had 8 bases not matched to a gene; V was cut back by 4 bases and J by 2 bases. Germline-derived CDR1 and CDR2 are SGHRS and YFSETQ. This CDR3 is built from 15 residues. CDR3 DNA: TGCGCCAGCAGCCTTCAACCGACAGGGCAAGAGACCCAGTACTTC. This encodes CASSLQPTGQETQYF.

This chain links TRBV28 with TRBJ1-1; 8 nucleotides match TRBD1. In germline, CDR1 is MDHEN, CDR2 SYDVKM. The J segment lost 7 bases and the V segment lost 6 bases, leaving 10 bases of the junction unmatched. CDR3 length: 14 residues. This CDR3 is CASRRRTGPGEAFF. In DNA, the CDR3 is TGTGCCAGCAGGAGAAGGACAGGGCCGGGTGAAGCTTTCTTT.

The chain recombines TRBV28 with TRBJ1-6; D not resolved. CDR3 size: 13 residues. From germline, CDR1 is MDHEN and CDR2 SYDVKM. The V end was cut by 6 bases, the J end by 5 bases, with 8 bases between. The CDR3, as DNA: TGTGCCAGCAGGGGATCTGATAATTCACCCCTCCACTTT. Its translation: CASRGSDNSPLHF.

The CDR3: CASSIQGASGAEAFF. The CDR3 DNA sequence: TGCGCCAGCAGCATCCAGGGGGCCTCGGGGGCTGAAGCTTTCTTT. The rearrangement links TRBV5-1 to TRBJ1-1, with TRBD1 matching 8 bases. This CDR3 is built from 15 residues. Germline V lookup: CDR1 SGHRS, CDR2 YFSETQ. V shed 4 bases, J shed 6 bases, and the junction held 11 bases outside the gene matches.

The gene calls are TRBV29-1 and TRBJ2-7; 7 bases fit TRBD2. Germline V gene sequence: CDR1 SQVTM, CDR2 ANQGSEA. The CDR3 has 15 residues. V lost 3 bases and J lost 2; bases outside the gene matches: 10. The CDR3 protein is CSVEVLGTTTYEQYF. CDR3 nucleotides: TGCAGCGTTGAGGTCTTAGGGACTACAACCTACGAGCAGTACTTC.